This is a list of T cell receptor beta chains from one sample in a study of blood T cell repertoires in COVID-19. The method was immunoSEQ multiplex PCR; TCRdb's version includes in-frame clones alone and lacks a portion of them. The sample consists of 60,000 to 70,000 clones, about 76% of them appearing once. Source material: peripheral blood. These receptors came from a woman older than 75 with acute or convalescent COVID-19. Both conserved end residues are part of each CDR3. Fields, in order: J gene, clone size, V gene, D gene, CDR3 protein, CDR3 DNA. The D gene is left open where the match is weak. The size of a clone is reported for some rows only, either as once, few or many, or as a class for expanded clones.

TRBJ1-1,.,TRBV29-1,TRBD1,CSGMGQSREAFF,TGCAGCGGGATGGGACAGAGTAGAGAAGCTTTCTTT
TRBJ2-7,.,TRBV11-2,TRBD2,CASSGLAGQSEQYF,TGTGCCAGCAGCGGACTAGCGGGACAAAGCGAGCAGTACTTC
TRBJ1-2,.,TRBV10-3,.,CAISESQAGPNYGYTF,TGTGCCATCAGTGAGTCGCAGGCGGGCCCGAACTATGGCTACACCTTC
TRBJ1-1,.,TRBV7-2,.,CASRGGRGNTEAFF,TGTGCCAGCAGGGGAGGACGGGGAAACACTGAAGCTTTCTTT
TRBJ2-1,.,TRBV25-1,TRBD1,CASSARTGTFYNEQFF,TGTGCCAGCAGTGCCCGGACAGGGACTTTCTACAATGAGCAGTTCTTC
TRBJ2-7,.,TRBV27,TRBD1,CASSFLPDRDYEQYF,TGTGCCAGCAGTTTCCTACCGGACAGGGACTACGAGCAGTACTTC
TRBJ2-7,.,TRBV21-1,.,CASSKKGQGERSSYEQYF,TGTGCCAGCAGCAAAAAAGGACAGGGTGAGCGGAGCTCCTACGAGCAGTACTTC
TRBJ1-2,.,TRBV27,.,CASSLRANYGYTF,TGTGCCAGCAGCTTAAGAGCTAACTATGGCTACACCTTC
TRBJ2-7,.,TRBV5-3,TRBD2,CARSLGLAGGKTVSYEQYF,TGTGCCAGAAGCTTGGGTCTAGCGGGAGGGAAGACTGTCTCCTACGAGCAGTACTTC
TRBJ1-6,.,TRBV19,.,CASSQGGDSPLHF,TGTGCCAGTAGTCAAGGGGGTGATTCACCCCTCCACTTT
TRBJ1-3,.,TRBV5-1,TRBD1,CASSPGGRGSSGNTIYF,TGCGCCAGCAGCCCTGGAGGCAGGGGGAGCTCTGGAAACACCATATATTTT
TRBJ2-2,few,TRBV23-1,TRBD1,CASSQPGGKDTGELFF,TGCGCCAGCAGTCAACCAGGGGGCAAGGACACCGGGGAGCTGTTTTTT
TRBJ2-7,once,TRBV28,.,CASSLSPWSGAYEQYF,TGTGCCAGCAGTTTATCTCCGTGGAGCGGAGCCTACGAGCAGTACTTC
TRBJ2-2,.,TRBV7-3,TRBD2,CASSGLAVAGELFF,TGTGCCAGCAGCGGGCTAGCGGTAGCCGGGGAGCTGTTTTTT
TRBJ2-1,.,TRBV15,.,CATSRDWAGDNEQFF,TGTGCCACCAGCAGAGATTGGGCAGGGGACAATGAGCAGTTCTTC
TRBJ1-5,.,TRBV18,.,CASSPPLRGNQPQHF,TGTGCCAGCTCACCACCGTTGCGGGGCAATCAGCCCCAGCATTTT
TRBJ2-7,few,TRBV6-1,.,CASSDRIYEQYF,TGTGCCAGCAGTGACAGGATCTACGAGCAGTACTTC
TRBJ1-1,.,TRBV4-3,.,CASRDQANTEAFF,TGCGCCAGCAGGGATCAGGCGAACACTGAAGCTTTCTTT
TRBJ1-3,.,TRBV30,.,CACVEGFGNTIYF,TGTGCCTGTGTGGAGGGGTTCGGAAACACCATATATTTT
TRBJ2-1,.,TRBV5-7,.,CASSLAWQSSYNEQFF,TGTGCCAGCAGCTTGGCCTGGCAAAGCTCCTACAATGAGCAGTTCTTC
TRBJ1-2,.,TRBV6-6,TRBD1,CATDRGMGYGYTF,TGTGCCACCGACAGGGGGATGGGCTACGGCTACACCTTC
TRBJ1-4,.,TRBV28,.,CASSMGGRGTNEKLFF,TGTGCCAGCAGTATGGGGGGGCGGGGAACTAATGAAAAACTGTTTTTT